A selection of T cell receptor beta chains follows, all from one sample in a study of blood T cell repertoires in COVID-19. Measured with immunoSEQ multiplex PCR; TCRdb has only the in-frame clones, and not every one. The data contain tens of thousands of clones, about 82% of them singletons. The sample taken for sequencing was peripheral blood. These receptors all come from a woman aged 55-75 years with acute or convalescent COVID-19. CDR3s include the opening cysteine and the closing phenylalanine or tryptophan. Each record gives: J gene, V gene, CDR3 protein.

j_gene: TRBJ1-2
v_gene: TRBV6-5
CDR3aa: CASSYVNRGLWGYTF

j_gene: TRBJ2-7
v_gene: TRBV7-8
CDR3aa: CASSFIAGAVYEQYF

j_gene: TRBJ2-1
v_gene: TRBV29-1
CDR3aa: CSVVPWRTAEGEQFF

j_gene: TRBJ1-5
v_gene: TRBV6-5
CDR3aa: CASRHYTGDQPQHF

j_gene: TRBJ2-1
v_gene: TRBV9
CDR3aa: CASSGRLANNEQFF

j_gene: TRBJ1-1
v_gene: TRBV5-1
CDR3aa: CASSYTAHQLPNTEAFF

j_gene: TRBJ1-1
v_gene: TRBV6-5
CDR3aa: CASSRGGQVNTEAFF

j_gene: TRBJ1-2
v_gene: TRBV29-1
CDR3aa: CSSTPGYTF

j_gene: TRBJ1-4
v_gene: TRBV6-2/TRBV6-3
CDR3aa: CASSTGTGDEKLFF

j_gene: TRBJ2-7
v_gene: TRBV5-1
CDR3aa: CASSLADSTYRARYPGEQYF

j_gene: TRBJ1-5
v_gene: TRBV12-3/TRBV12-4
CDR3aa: CASSRTRDQPQHF

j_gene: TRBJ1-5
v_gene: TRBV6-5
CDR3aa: CASRGQGRSNQPQHF

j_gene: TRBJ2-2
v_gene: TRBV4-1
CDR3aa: CASSQSGGVVNGELFF

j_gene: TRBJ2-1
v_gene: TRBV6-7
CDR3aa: CASRPLAGGSYNEQFF

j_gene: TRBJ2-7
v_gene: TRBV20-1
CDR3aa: CSVSTNYEQYF

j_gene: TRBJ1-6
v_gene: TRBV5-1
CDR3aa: CASSWAGGHNSPLHF

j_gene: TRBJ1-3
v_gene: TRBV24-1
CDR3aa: CATSDSRTGGNTIYF

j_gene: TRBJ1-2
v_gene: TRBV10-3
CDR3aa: CAISERGFNYGYTF

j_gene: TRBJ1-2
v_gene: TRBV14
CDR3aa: CASSQKGFYGYTF

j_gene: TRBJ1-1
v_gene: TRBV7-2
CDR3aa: CASSPYIRTGNPEAFF

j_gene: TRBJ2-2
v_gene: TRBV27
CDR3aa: CASSYQGADRGELFF

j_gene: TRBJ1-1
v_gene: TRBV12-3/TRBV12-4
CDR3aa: CASTYGGTEAFF

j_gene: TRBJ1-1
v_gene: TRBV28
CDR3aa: CASSPLGGGQPLNTEAFF

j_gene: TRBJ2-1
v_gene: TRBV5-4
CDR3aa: CASSRPGLAGNNEQFF

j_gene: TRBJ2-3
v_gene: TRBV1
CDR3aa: CTSSQEFSGGRDSTDTQYF

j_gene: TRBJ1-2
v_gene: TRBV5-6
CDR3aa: CASSWGQVNYGYTF

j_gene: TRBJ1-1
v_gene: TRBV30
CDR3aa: CAWRPRNTEAFF

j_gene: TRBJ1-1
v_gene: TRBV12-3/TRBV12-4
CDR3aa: CASSQKPIPAFF

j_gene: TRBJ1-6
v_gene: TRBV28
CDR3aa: CASSQWASSSYNSPLHF